Each of the 24 T cell receptor beta chains below was sequenced from the same sample in a study of shared clonotypes between healthy human individuals. Assay used: immunoSEQ multiplex PCR; TCRdb lists only in-frame clones, some missing. The sample includes 2 million or so clones, about 95% of them seen just once. The naive CD8 population came from CD45RO-negative cells selected for CCR7, without terminally differentiated effector memory CD45RA+ cells. Sequencing was carried out using naive CD8+ T cells sorted from blood. All receptors derive from a man younger than 30 in good health.

The chain uses TRBV29-1 and TRBJ2-7; D gene uncertain. This CDR3 has 11 residues. Trimming took off 2 bases at V and 7 bases at J, with 9 bases between the two ends. The germline V gene has CDR1 SQVTM and CDR2 ANQGSEA. CDR3: CSVEWQAEQYF. CDR3 coding DNA: TGCAGCGTTGAATGGCAGGCTGAGCAGTACTTC.

Points on this clone: Distinct nucleotide sequences in the sample also encode this CDR3. The chain is built from TRBV7-6 and TRBJ2-2; no clear D. The CDR3 is 13 residues long. CDR1 SGHVS and CDR2 FNYEAQ come from the germline V gene. Deletions cut 0 bases from V and 5 bases from J, with 4 bases between. The CDR3 is CASSLAGTGELFF. CDR3 nucleotides: TGTGCCAGCAGCTTAGCGGGGACCGGGGAGCTGTTTTTT.

The rearrangement joins TRBV10-1 to TRBJ1-1; D is perhaps TRBD1 (5 bases). V was shortened by 0 bases and J by 8 bases, with 10 bases between the two germline ends. The germline V gene has CDR1 WNHNN and CDR2 SYGVQD (reference sequence). The CDR3 has 13 residues. CDR3 protein: CASSESAQGEAFF. In DNA form, the CDR3 reads TGCGCCAGCAGTGAGTCAGCGCAGGGCGAAGCTTTCTTT.

The genes are TRBV6-5 and TRBJ2-5; D not certain. V was pared by 2 bases and J by 2 bases, with 9 bases between. Per the germline V gene, CDR1 is MNHEY and CDR2 is SVGAGI. The CDR3 consists of 14 residues. The CDR3 region is CASSYTQLQETQYF. DNA of the CDR3: TGTGCCAGCAGTTACACACAGCTACAAGAGACCCAGTACTTC.

The V call is TRBV30, the J call TRBJ2-7; 7 nucleotides agree with TRBD1. This CDR3 contains 13 residues. With V trimmed by 7 bases and J by 2 bases, 8 bases remained unmatched. CDR1 is GTSNPN, CDR2 SVGIG, per germline (reference sequence). The CDR3 loop reads CALEGQKAYEQYF. The CDR3 DNA is TGTGCCTTAGAGGGACAGAAGGCCTACGAGCAGTACTTC.

The rearrangement links TRBV30 to TRBJ2-5; D is undetermined. The CDR3 spans 15 residues. Trimming cost V 2 bases and J 4 bases, with 17 bases left between them. Germline CDR1 is GTSNPN and CDR2 is SVGIG (reference sequence). The CDR3 loop is CAWSKISGTPETQYF. The CDR3 coding sequence is TGTGCCTGGAGTAAGATATCCGGAACCCCAGAGACCCAGTACTTC.

The chain carries TRBV27 and TRBJ1-2, with TRBD1 identical over 8 bases. Germline V lookup: CDR1 MNHEY, CDR2 SMNVEV (reference sequence). This CDR3 region has 16 residues. V trimming: 5 bases; J trimming: 7 bases; junction bases outside the gene matches: 15. The CDR3 coding sequence is TGTGCCAGCAGTCCCTCAGGGGGCGTAATCAATCTTGGCTACACCTTC. This gives the protein CASSPSGGVINLGYTF.

The chain links TRBV15 to TRBJ1-4, with D perhaps matching TRBD1 (5 bases). Trimming shortened V by 0 bases and J by 13 bases, and 18 bases separated the two germline ends. This CDR3 region has 15 residues. In germline, CDR1 is LNHNV, CDR2 YYDKDF (reference sequence). In DNA, the CDR3 is TGTGCCACCAGCAGAGATTCGACTCTGGGGGAAGCACTGTTTTTT. This gives the protein CATSRDSTLGEALFF. The variable domain in full, with the rest retrieved from reference TRBV15 and TRBJ1-4, is DAMVIQNPRYQVTQFGKPVTLSCSQTLNHNVMYWYQQKSSQAPKLLFHYYDKDFNNEADTPDNFQSRRPNTSFCFLDIRSPGLGDTAMYLCATSRDSTLGEALFFGSGTQLSVL.

The rearrangement links TRBV7-9 to TRBJ2-7; 16 bases align to TRBD2. CDR1 and CDR2 from the germline V gene are SEHNR and FQNEAQ (reference sequence). V shed 1 base, J shed 5 bases, and the junction held 11 bases outside the gene matches. This CDR3 spans 19 amino acids. CDR3 nucleotides: TGTGCCAGCAGCTTAGGCCTGCCGGGACTAGCGGGAGGGTTCGACGAGCAGTACTTC. This translates into CASSLGLPGLAGGFDEQYF.

The chain couples TRBV2 to TRBJ1-3; no firm D call. This CDR3 region has 12 residues. Germline assignment: CDR1 SNHLY and CDR2 FYNNEI. Trimming left V 7 bases short and J 4 bases short, with 8 bases between. The CDR3 nucleotides read TGTGCCAGCATGAGGGAAGGAAACACCATATATTTT. Translation: CASMREGNTIYF.

Turning to this clone: Other DNA sequences of this sample code for an identical CDR3. V gene TRBV27 combines with J gene TRBJ2-7, with D unclear. V was shortened by 5 bases and J by 0 bases, with 17 bases between the two germline ends. CDR1 and CDR2 from the germline V gene are MNHEY and SMNVEV (reference sequence). The CDR3 covers 16 residues. The CDR3 DNA follows: TGTGCCAGCAGTCCGTCGGCAGGACGAGTCTCCTACGAGCAGTACTTC. It is translated as CASSPSAGRVSYEQYF.

V usage is TRBV19 and J usage is TRBJ2-2; TRBD2 agrees at 8 bases. This CDR3 region has 17 residues. V gave up 8 bases and J gave up 2 bases; unmatched junction bases: 13. In germline, CDR1 is LNHDA, CDR2 SQIVND (reference sequence). CDR3 sequence reads: CASWQVLAEGNTGELFF. CDR3 DNA: TGTGCCAGTTGGCAAGTACTAGCGGAGGGAAACACCGGGGAGCTGTTTTTT.

About this clone: This sample includes further DNA sequences coding for the same CDR3. The chain links TRBV27 to TRBJ1-1, with a tentative D call TRBD1 (6 bases). Germline V gene lookup returns CDR1 MNHEY and CDR2 SMNVEV (reference sequence). This CDR3 contains 13 residues. The V end was cut by 2 bases, the J end by 6 bases, with 10 bases between. The CDR3 protein is CASSLTGRAEAFF. CDR3 coding DNA: TGTGCCAGCAGTTTAACAGGGAGGGCTGAAGCTTTCTTT.

The chain recombines TRBV10-3 with TRBJ1-1, with D tentatively TRBD1 (6 bases). Trimming removed 11 bases from V and 3 bases from J, with 13 bases in between. Germline CDR1 is ENHRY and CDR2 is SYGVKD. There are 12 residues in the CDR3. For the CDR3, the DNA is TGTGCCTCCCGGGGGGCCTACACTGAAGCTTTCTTT. The encoded protein is CASRGAYTEAFF.

This CDR3 reads CASREQGRFDYGYTF. Here the CDR3 DNA reads TGCGCCAGCAGAGAACAGGGGCGTTTTGACTATGGCTACACCTTC. The rearrangement uses TRBV5-1 and TRBJ1-2; 7 bases line up with TRBD1. With 5 bases clipped from V and 3 bases from J, the junction kept 10 bases outside the gene matches. Germline-derived CDR1 and CDR2 are SGHRS and YFSETQ. The CDR3 contains 15 residues.

This clone was seen just once. This rearrangement joins TRBV9 to TRBJ1-3, with unresolved D. V was cut by 0 bases and J by 6 bases, with 16 bases left in between. This CDR3 is built from 16 residues. The germline CDR1 and CDR2 sequences are SGDLS and YYNGEE. The DNA for the CDR3 is TGTGCCAGCAGCGTAGCGACCACCAGCATACCAAACACCATATATTTT. Protein: CASSVATTSIPNTIYF.

This chain joins TRBV19 and TRBJ2-7, with D perhaps TRBD2 (6 bases). Germline V gene data show CDR1 as LNHDA and CDR2 as SQIVND (reference sequence). The CDR3 has 14 amino acids. Between the trimmed V and J ends, which lost 6 bases and 0 bases, there was a span of 12 bases. CDR3 loop: CASSAGLFSYEQYF. In DNA, the CDR3 is TGTGCCAGTAGCGCGGGACTCTTCTCCTACGAGCAGTACTTC.

The chain has TRBV7-8 and TRBJ2-1, with D hard to call. Trimming shortened V by 4 bases and J by 0 bases, and 13 bases separated the two germline ends. This CDR3 is 16 amino acids long. The germline V gene has CDR1 SGHVS and CDR2 FQNEAQ. CDR3 sequence reads: CASSSPGGSSYNEQFF. The CDR3 DNA reads TGTGCCAGCAGCTCTCCTGGCGGTTCCTCCTACAATGAGCAGTTCTTC.

The rearrangement links TRBV7-9 to TRBJ2-1; TRBD1 or TRBD2 may be the D gene (5 bases each). Germline CDR1 and CDR2: SEHNR and FQNEAQ (reference sequence). Trimming took 6 bases from V and 0 from J, leaving 15 bases between them. CDR3 length equals 16 residues. The DNA of the CDR3 is TGTGCCAGCAGTCGAGGGGATGGGAGCTCCTACAATGAGCAGTTCTTC. Its protein is CASSRGDGSSYNEQFF.

The chain is built from TRBV7-9 and TRBJ1-3, with TRBD1 as a possible D gene (5 bases). The CDR3 loop spans 15 amino acids. V lost 1 base and J lost 3, with 10 bases in between. Germline CDR1 SEHNR, CDR2 FQNEAQ (reference sequence). As DNA, the CDR3 is TGTGCCAGCAGCTTAGTCGGGGGAGTTGGAAACACCATATATTTT. Its translation: CASSLVGGVGNTIYF.

In nucleotides, the CDR3 is TGTGCCAGCAGCGTTGAGCGGGAGTTGGATGAGCAGTTCTTC. Protein product: CASSVERELDEQFF. The rearrangement links TRBV9 to TRBJ2-1; 8 bases match TRBD2. Germline V CDR1 and CDR2: SGDLS, YYNGEE. The CDR3 runs to 14 residues. V lost 2 bases, J lost 8 bases, and 6 bases stayed unmatched.

The chain uses TRBV5-1 and TRBJ2-7; D remains ambiguous. The germline V and J ends were trimmed by 3 bases and 5 bases, with 15 bases remaining between them. The CDR3 contains 14 residues. Germline V gives CDR1 SGHRS, CDR2 YFSETQ. The CDR3 DNA follows: TGCGCCAGCAGCTCCACCGGGCAAATAAACGAGCAGTACTTC. Protein sequence: CASSSTGQINEQYF.

To note about this clone: Other DNA sequences in the same sample also yield this CDR3. The rearrangement links TRBV28 to TRBJ1-1; a possible D gene is TRBD1 (6 bases). The CDR3 is 14 residues long. V shed 3 bases and J shed 5 bases, with 13 bases lying between them. CDR1 and CDR2 (germline): MDHEN, SYDVKM. CDR3 protein: CASSLGGEGTEAFF. CDR3 nucleotides: TGTGCCAGCAGTTTGGGGGGCGAAGGGACTGAAGCTTTCTTT. Full variable domain (missing parts from reference TRBV28 and TRBJ1-1): DVKVTQSSRYLVKRTGEKVFLECVQDMDHENMFWYRQDPGLGLRLIYFSYDVKMKEKGDIPEGYSVSREKKERFSLILESASTNQTSMYLCASSLGGEGTEAFFGQGTRLTVV.

The chain uses TRBV30 and TRBJ2-2; D is ambiguous. This CDR3 region has 12 residues. Trimming removed 7 bases from V and 0 bases from J, with 6 bases in between. The V gene's germline CDR1 is GTSNPN and CDR2 SVGIG (reference sequence). The CDR3 spells CAYDTNTGELFF. CDR3 in DNA: TGTGCCTATGACACGAACACCGGGGAGCTGTTTTTT.